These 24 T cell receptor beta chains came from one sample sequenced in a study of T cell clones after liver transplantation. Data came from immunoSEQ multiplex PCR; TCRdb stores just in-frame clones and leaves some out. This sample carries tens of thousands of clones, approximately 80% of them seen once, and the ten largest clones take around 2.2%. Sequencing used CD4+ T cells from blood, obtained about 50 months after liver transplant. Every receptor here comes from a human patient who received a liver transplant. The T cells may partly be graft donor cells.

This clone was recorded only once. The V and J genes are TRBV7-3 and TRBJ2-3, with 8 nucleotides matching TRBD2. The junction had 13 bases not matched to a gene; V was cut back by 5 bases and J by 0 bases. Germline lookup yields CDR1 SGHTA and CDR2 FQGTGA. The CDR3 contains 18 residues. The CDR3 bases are TGTGCCAGCAGCGTTGGGGGAATAGCGGGAATTAGCACAGATACGCAGTATTTT. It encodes CASSVGGIAGISTDTQYF. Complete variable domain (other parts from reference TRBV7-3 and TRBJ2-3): GAGVSQTPSNKVTEKGKYVELRCDPISGHTALYWYRQSLGQGPEFLIYFQGTGAADDSGLPNDRFFAVRPEGSVSTLKIQRTERGDSAVYLCASSVGGIAGISTDTQYFGPGTRLTVL.

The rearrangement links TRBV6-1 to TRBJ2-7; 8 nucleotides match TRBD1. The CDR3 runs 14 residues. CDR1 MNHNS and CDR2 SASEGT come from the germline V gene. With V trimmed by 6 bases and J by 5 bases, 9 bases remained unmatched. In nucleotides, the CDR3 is TGTGCCAGCAGCTTACAGGGGGAAGTCAACGAGCAGTACTTC. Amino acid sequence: CASSLQGEVNEQYF.

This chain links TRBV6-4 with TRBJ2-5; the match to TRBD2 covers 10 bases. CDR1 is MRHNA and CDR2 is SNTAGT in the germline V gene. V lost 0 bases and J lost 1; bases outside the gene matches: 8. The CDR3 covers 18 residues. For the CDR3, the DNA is TGTGCCAGCAGTGACTCGGAGACTAGCGGGTGCCTCCAAGAGACCCAGTACTTC. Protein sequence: CASSDSETSGCLQETQYF.

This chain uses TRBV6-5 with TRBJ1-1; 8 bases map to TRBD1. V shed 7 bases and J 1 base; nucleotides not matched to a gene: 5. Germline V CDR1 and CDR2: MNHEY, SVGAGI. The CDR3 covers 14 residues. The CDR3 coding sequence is TGTGCCAGCATTGGGACAGGAAAGAACACTGAAGCTTTCTTT. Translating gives CASIGTGKNTEAFF.

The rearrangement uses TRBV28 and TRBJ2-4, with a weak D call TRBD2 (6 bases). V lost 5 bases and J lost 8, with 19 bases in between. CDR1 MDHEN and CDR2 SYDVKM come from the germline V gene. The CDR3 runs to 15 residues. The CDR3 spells CASSDYRRGWDIQYF. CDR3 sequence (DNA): TGTGCCAGCAGTGATTACAGGCGGGGCTGGGACATTCAGTACTTC.

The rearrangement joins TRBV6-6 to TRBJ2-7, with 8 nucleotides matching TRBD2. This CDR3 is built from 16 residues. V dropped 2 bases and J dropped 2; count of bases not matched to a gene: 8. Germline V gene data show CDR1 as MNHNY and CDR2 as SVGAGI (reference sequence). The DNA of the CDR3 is TGTGCCAGCAGTTACGATGGCGGGGGGCTTACCTACGAGCAGTACTTC. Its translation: CASSYDGGGLTYEQYF.

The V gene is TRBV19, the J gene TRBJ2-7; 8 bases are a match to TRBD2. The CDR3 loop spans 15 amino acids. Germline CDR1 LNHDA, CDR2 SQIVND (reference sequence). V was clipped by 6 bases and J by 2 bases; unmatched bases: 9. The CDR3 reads CASRRGAGVPYEQYF. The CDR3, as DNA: TGTGCCAGTAGGAGGGGAGCGGGAGTACCCTACGAGCAGTACTTC.

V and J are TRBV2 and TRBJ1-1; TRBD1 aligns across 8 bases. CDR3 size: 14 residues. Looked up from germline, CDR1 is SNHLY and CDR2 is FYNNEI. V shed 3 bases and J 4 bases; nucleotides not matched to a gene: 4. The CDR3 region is CASSDATGATEAFF. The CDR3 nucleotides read TGTGCCAGCAGTGACGCGACAGGGGCCACTGAAGCTTTCTTT.

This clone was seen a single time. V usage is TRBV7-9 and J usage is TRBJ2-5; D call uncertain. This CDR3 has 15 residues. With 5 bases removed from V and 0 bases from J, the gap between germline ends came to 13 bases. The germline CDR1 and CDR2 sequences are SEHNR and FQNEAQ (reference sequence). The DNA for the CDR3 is TGTGCCAGCAGCCCCTCCCGGCAGTACCAAGAGACCCAGTACTTC. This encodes CASSPSRQYQETQYF.

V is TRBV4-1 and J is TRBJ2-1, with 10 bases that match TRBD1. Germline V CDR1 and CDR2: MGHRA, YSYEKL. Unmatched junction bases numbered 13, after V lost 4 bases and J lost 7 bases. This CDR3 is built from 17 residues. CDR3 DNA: TGCGCCAGCAGCCCAATTCTAGGGACAGGGGTAAGGAATGAGCAGTTCTTC. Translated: CASSPILGTGVRNEQFF.

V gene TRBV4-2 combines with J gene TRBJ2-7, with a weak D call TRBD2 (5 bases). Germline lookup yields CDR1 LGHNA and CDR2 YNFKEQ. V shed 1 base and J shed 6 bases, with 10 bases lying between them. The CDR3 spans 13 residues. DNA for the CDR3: TGTGCCAGCAGCCAAGTTGCCGGAGGCGAGCAGTACTTC. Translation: CASSQVAGGEQYF.

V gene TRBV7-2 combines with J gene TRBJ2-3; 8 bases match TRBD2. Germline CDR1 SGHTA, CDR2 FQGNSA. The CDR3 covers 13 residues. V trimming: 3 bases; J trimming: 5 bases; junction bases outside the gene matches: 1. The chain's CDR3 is CASSLSGGDTQYF. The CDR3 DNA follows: TGTGCCAGCAGCTTGAGCGGGGGAGATACGCAGTATTTT.

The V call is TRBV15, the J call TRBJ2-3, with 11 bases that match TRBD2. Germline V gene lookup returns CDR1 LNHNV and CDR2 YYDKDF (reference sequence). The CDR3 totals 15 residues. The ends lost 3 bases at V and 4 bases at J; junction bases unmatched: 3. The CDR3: CATSSLAGGADTQYF. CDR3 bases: TGTGCCACCAGCAGTCTAGCGGGGGGTGCAGATACGCAGTATTTT.

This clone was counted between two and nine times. The CDR3 DNA reads as TGTGCCAGTAGTATTGCTACAAACACCGGGGAGCTGTTTTTT. It specifies CASSIATNTGELFF. The chain is built from TRBV19 and TRBJ2-2, with D uncertain. This CDR3 has 14 residues. Germline loops: CDR1 LNHDA, CDR2 SQIVND (reference sequence). V lost 3 bases to trimming and J lost 2 bases, with 7 bases between them.

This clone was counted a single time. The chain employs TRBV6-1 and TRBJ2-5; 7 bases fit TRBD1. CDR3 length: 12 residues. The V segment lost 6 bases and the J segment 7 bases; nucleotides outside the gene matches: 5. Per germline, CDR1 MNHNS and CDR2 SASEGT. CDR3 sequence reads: CASRKGAATQYF. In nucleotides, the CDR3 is TGTGCCAGCAGAAAGGGGGCTGCGACCCAGTACTTC.

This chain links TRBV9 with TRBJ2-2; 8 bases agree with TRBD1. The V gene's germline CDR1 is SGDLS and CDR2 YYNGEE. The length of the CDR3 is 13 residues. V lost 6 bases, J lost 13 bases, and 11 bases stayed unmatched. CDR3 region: CASTLLDREGLFF. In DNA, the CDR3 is TGTGCCAGCACCCTCTTGGACAGGGAAGGGCTGTTTTTT.

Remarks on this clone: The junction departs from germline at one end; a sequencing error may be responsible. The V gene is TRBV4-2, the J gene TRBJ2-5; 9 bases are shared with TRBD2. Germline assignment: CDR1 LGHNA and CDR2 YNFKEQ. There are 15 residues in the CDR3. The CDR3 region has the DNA TGTACCAGCAGCCAAGAGTTAGCGGGAGTGGAGACCCAGTACTTC. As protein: CTSSQELAGVETQYF.

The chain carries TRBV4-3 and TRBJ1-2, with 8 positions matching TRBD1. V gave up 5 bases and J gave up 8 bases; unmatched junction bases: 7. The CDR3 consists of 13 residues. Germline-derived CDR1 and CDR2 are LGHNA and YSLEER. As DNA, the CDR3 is TGCGCCAGCAGCTACAGACAGGGGTACGGCTACACCTTC. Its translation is CASSYRQGYGYTF.

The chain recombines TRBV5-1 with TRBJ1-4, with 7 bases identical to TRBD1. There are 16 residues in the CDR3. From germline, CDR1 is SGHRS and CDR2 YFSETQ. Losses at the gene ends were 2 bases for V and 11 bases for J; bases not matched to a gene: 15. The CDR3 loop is CASSFLGSKGQEKLFF. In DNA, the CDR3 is TGCGCCAGCAGCTTTCTCGGCTCGAAAGGACAGGAGAAACTGTTTTTT. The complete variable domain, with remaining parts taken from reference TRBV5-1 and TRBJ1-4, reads KAGVTQTPRYLIKTRGQQVTLSCSPISGHRSVSWYQQTPGQGLQFLFEYFSETQRNKGNFPGRFSGRQFSNSRSEMNVSTLELGDSALYLCASSFLGSKGQEKLFFGSGTQLSVL.

For the CDR3, the DNA is TGTGCCAGCAAGGGGTGGGCTGAGCAGTTCTTC. As protein: CASKGWAEQFF. This chain uses TRBV6-1 with TRBJ2-1; weak D call: TRBD1 (5 bases). Germline V gene lookup returns CDR1 MNHNS and CDR2 SASEGT. V was shortened by 7 bases and J by 9 bases, with 10 bases between the two germline ends. The CDR3 is 11 amino acids.

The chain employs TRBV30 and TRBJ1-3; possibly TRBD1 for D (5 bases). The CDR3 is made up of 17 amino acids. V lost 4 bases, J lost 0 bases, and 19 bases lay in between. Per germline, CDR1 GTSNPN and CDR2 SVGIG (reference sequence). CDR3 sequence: CAWTLRNRLASGNTIYF. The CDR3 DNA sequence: TGTGCCTGGACCCTTCGGAACAGGTTGGCCTCTGGAAACACCATATATTTT.

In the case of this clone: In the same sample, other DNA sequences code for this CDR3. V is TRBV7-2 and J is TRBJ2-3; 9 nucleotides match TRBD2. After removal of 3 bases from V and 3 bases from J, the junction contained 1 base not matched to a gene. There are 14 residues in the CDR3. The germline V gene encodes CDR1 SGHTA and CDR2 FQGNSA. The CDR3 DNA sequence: TGTGCCAGCAGCTTGCTAGCGGGAACAGATACGCAGTATTTT. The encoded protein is CASSLLAGTDTQYF.

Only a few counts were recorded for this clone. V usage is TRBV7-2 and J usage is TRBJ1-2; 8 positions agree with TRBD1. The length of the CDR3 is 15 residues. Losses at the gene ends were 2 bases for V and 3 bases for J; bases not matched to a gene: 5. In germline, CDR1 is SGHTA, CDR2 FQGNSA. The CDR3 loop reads CASSLTVGQDYGYTF. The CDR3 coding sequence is TGTGCCAGCAGCTTAACTGTGGGACAGGACTATGGCTACACCTTC.

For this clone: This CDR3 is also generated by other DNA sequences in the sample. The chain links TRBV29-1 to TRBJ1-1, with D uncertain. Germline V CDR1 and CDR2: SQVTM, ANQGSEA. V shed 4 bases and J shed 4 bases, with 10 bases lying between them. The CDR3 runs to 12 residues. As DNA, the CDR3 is TGCAGCGTTGTGGGCGGGAGCACTGAAGCTTTCTTT. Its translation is CSVVGGSTEAFF.